What follows are 14 T cell receptor beta chains derived from one specimen sequenced in a study of shared clonotypes between healthy human individuals. Using immunoSEQ multiplex PCR, the repertoire was profiled, and TCRdb retains in-frame clones only, with some absent. The sample holds about 460,000 clones, 75% to 80% seen once. The sample was PBMCs. These receptor sequences come from a middle-aged woman in good health. Some clones in this sample may be carry-over from other donors' samples.

Concerning this clone itself: This clone may be a read error of a much larger clone one base away. V is TRBV30 and J is TRBJ2-3; D gene unclear. This CDR3 is built from 11 residues. V lost 1 base to trimming and J lost 4 bases, with 3 bases between them. Germline V gene data show CDR1 as GTSNPN and CDR2 as SVGIG (reference sequence). The chain's CDR3 is CAWSAADTQYF. CDR3 nucleotides: TGTGCCTGGAGTGCGGCAGATACGCAGTATTTT. Based on the CDR3 plus reference TRBV30 and TRBJ2-3, the full variable domain is SQTIHQWPATLVQPVGSPLSLECTVEGTSNPNLYWYRQAAGRGLQLLFYSVGIGQISSEVPQNLSASRPQDRQFILSSKKLLLSDSGFYLCAWSAADTQYFGPGTRLTVL.

This clone was counted at least ten times. The rearrangement links TRBV20-1 to TRBJ1-1; D gene uncertain. Germline CDR1 DFQATT, CDR2 SNEGSKA (reference sequence). The CDR3 spans 11 residues. CDR3 amino acids: CRVTWGTEAFF. The CDR3 bases are TGCAGAGTTACTTGGGGCACTGAAGCTTTCTTT.

This sequence joins TRBV11-2 and TRBJ2-7; possible D gene TRBD2, 6 bases. V was clipped by 7 bases and J by 0 bases, with 13 bases between them. The CDR3 covers 14 residues. Germline CDR1 reads SGHAT; CDR2 reads FQNNGV. The CDR3 coding sequence is TGTGCCAGCACCCCAGGCGGGGTCTCCTACGAGCAGTACTTC. This codes for CASTPGGVSYEQYF. The whole variable domain, remainder taken from reference TRBV11-2 and TRBJ2-7, is EAGVAQSPRYKIIEKRQSVAFWCNPISGHATLYWYQQILGQGPKLLIQFQNNGVVDDSQLPKDRFSAERLKGVDSTLKIQPAKLEDSAVYLCASTPGGVSYEQYFGPGTRLTVT.

This sequence joins TRBV27 and TRBJ2-6, with unresolved D. The V end was cut by 5 bases, the J end by 2 bases, with 7 bases between. The germline gives CDR1 MNHEY, CDR2 SMNVEV (reference sequence). CDR3 size: 14 residues. The CDR3 loop is CASSSRAGANVLTF. CDR3 DNA: TGTGCCAGCAGTAGCCGTGCTGGGGCCAACGTCCTGACTTTC. Using reference TRBV27 and TRBJ2-6 for the parts outside the CDR3, the full variable domain is EAQVTQNPRYLITVTGKKLTVTCSQNMNHEYMSWYRQDPGLGLRQIYYSMNVEVTDKGDVPEGYKVSRKEKRNFPLILESPSPNQTSLYFCASSSRAGANVLTFGAGSRLTVL.

This chain joins TRBV6-5 and TRBJ2-5; D gene ambiguous. The CDR3 has 13 residues. V was clipped by 4 bases and J by 2 bases, with 8 bases between them. Germline V gene data show CDR1 as MNHEY and CDR2 as SVGAGI. The CDR3 loop is CASSFRVQETQYF. The CDR3 DNA reads as TGTGCCAGCAGTTTTCGGGTGCAAGAGACCCAGTACTTC.

This clone was seen more than once but under ten times. The chain has TRBV9 and TRBJ2-7; a weak D match, TRBD2 (6 bases). The V gene's germline CDR1 is SGDLS and CDR2 YYNGEE. Deletions cut 2 bases from V and 0 bases from J, with 12 bases between. This CDR3 has 15 amino acids. The CDR3 sequence is CASSVGGTPSYEQYF. CDR3 nucleotide sequence: TGTGCCAGCAGCGTGGGCGGGACCCCCTCCTACGAGCAGTACTTC.

This clone showed up just once. The chain recombines TRBV2 with TRBJ2-3; no clear D. Germline CDR1 reads SNHLY; CDR2 reads FYNNEI. V lost 5 bases to trimming and J lost 0 bases, with 9 bases between them. The CDR3 length is 14 residues. The CDR3 DNA is TGTGCCAGCAGTTCGGCAGCTAGCACAGATACGCAGTATTTT. Residues: CASSSAASTDTQYF.

Details on this clone: This clone may be a read error of a much larger clone one base away. This sequence joins TRBV2 and TRBJ2-3, with 15 bases that match TRBD2. CDR1 is SNHLY and CDR2 is FYNNEI in the germline V gene. The CDR3 is 17 residues long. The V segment lost 8 bases and the J segment 1 base; nucleotides outside the gene matches: 7. CDR3 nucleotide sequence: TGTGCCAGCGGGGACAGGACTAGCGGGGGGGGCACAGATACGCAGTATTTT. Protein: CASGDRTSGGGTDTQYF.

The chain uses TRBV11-3 and TRBJ1-5; tentative D call: TRBD1 (6 bases). V was trimmed by 0 bases and J by 0 bases, leaving 21 bases between them. The length of the CDR3 is 20 residues. Germline loops: CDR1 SGHNT, CDR2 YENEEA. The CDR3 reads CASSLDWTAPTLYSNQPQHF. The CDR3 DNA reads as TGTGCCAGCAGCTTAGATTGGACAGCACCAACACTTTATAGCAATCAGCCCCAGCATTTT. Supplemented by reference TRBV11-3 and TRBJ1-5, the full variable domain reads EAGVVQSPRYKIIEKKQPVAFWCNPISGHNTLYWYLQNLGQGPELLIRYENEEAVDDSQLPKDRFSAERLKGVDSTLKIQPAELGDSAVYLCASSLDWTAPTLYSNQPQHFGDGTRLSIL.

V usage is TRBV30 and J usage is TRBJ2-3; 8 bases fit TRBD1. V shed 0 bases and J 1 base; nucleotides not matched to a gene: 9. Germline values: CDR1 GTSNPN, CDR2 SVGIG (reference sequence). The CDR3 covers 17 residues. CDR3: CAWSVRQGARGTDTQYF. Here the CDR3 DNA reads TGTGCCTGGAGTGTACGTCAGGGGGCGAGGGGCACAGATACGCAGTATTTT. Filled out from reference TRBV30 and TRBJ2-3, the complete variable domain reads SQTIHQWPATLVQPVGSPLSLECTVEGTSNPNLYWYRQAAGRGLQLLFYSVGIGQISSEVPQNLSASRPQDRQFILSSKKLLLSDSGFYLCAWSVRQGARGTDTQYFGPGTRLTVL.

In regard to this clone: This likely came from a read error, as a far larger clone is one base away. The V and J genes are TRBV9 and TRBJ2-7, with 7 bases fitting TRBD1. CDR1 is SGDLS and CDR2 is YYNGEE in the germline V gene. The CDR3 runs 13 residues. J lost 6 bases, V lost 1 base, and 4 bases had no gene match. In nucleotides, the CDR3 is TGTGCCAGCAGCGTAAGAGGGGGCGGCGAGCAGTACTTC. Translation gives CASSVRGGGEQYF.

J is TRBJ1-5 and V is TRBV28, with 7 bases aligning to TRBD1. The CDR3 extends over 14 amino acids. Unmatched junction bases numbered 4, after V lost 5 bases and J lost 3 bases. Germline V gene sequence: CDR1 MDHEN, CDR2 SYDVKM. The CDR3 DNA reads TGTGCCAGCAGTATGGGACAGAACAATCAGCCCCAGCATTTT. Translation gives CASSMGQNNQPQHF.

The chain joins TRBV7-3 to TRBJ2-5; 11 bases fit TRBD2. With 5 bases clipped from V and 5 bases from J, the junction kept 7 bases outside the gene matches. CDR1 is SGHTA, CDR2 FQGTGA, per germline. The CDR3 loop spans 15 amino acids. This chain's CDR3 is CASSPLAGGFETQYF. For the CDR3, the DNA is TGTGCCAGCAGCCCGCTAGCGGGAGGTTTTGAGACCCAGTACTTC.

This clone was found once. The chain employs TRBV21-1 and TRBJ2-1; the D call of TRBD1 is as the table states it, not checked on the DNA. TRBV21-1 is described as a pseudogene. This CDR3 comprises 15 residues. The CDR3 here is CASSKEYSSYNEQFF. In nucleotides, the CDR3 is TGTGCCAGCAGCAAAGAGTACAGCTCCTACAATGAGCAGTTCTTC.